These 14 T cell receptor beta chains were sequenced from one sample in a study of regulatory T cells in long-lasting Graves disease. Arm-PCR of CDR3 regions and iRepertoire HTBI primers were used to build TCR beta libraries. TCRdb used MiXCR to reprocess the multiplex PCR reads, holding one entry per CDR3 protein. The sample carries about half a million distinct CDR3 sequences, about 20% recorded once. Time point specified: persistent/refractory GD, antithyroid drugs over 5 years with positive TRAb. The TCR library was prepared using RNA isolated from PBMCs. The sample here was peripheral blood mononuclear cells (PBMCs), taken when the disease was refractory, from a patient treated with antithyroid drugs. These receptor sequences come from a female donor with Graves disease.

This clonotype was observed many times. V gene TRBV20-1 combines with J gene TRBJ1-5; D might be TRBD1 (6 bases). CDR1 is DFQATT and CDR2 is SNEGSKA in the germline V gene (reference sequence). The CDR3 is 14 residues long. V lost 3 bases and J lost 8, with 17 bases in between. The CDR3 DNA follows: TGCAGTGCTAGCAACAGGGCGCTAATGGAGCCCCAGCATTTT. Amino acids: CSASNRALMEPQHF.

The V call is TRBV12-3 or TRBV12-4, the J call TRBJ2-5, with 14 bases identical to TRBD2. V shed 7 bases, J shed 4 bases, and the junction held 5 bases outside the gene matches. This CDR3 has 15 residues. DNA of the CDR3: TGTGCCAGCACCTTAGGACTAGCGGGAGGAGAGACCCAGTACTTC. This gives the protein CASTLGLAGGETQYF.

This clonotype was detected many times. The CDR3 sequence is CASSTGGSSQPQHF. The CDR3 DNA follows: TGTGCCAGCAGTACGGGAGGTTCGAGTCAGCCCCAGCATTTT. The J gene is TRBJ1-5, the V gene TRBV12-3 or TRBV12-4; D remains unclear. The V end lost 5 bases, the J end lost 6 bases, and 14 bases lay between the germline ends. The CDR3 totals 14 residues.

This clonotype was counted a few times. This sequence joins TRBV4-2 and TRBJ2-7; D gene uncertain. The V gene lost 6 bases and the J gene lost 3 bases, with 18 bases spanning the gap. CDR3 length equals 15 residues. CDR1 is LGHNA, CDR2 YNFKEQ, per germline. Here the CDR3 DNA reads TGTGCCAGCAGTCTGACCCGAGAAACTAACTACGAGCAGTACTTC. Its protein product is CASSLTRETNYEQYF.

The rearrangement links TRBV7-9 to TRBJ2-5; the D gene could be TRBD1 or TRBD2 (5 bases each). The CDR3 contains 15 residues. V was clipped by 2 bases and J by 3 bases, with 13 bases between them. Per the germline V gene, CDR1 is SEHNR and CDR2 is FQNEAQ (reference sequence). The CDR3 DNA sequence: TGTGCCAGCAGCTTAACCAGACTGGGGGAAGAGACCCAGTACTTC. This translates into CASSLTRLGEETQYF.

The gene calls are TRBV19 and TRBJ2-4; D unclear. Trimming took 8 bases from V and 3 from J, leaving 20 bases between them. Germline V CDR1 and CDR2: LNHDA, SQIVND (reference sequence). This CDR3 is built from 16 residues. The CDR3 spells CASLFSRKKDKNIQYF. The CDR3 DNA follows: TGTGCCAGTCTTTTCAGCCGGAAGAAAGACAAAAACATTCAGTACTTC.

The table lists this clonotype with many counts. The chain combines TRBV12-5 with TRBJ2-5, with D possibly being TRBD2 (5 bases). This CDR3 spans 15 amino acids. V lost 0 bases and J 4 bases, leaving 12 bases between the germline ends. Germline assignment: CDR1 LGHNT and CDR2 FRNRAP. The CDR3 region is CASGLVREGLETQYF. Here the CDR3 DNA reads TGTGCTAGTGGTTTGGTACGGGAAGGATTAGAGACCCAGTACTTC.

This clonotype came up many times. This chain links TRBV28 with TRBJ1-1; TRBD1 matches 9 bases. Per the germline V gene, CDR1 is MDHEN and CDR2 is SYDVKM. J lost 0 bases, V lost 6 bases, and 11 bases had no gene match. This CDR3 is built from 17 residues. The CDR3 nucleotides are TGTGCCAGCAGAAGGGACAGGGAGGCGGTGATGAACACTGAAGCTTTCTTT. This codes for CASRRDREAVMNTEAFF.

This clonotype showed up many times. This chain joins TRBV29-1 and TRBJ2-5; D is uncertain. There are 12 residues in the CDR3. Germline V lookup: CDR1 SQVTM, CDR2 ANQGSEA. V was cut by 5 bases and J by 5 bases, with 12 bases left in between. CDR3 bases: TGCAGCGTTCTGGTTCTGGGGGAGACCCAGTACTTC. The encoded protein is CSVLVLGETQYF. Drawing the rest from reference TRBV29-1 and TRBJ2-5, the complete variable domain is SAVISQKPSRDICQRGTSLTIQCQVDSQVTMMFWYRQQPGQSLTLIATANQGSEATYESGFVIDKFPISRPNLTFSTLTVSNMSPEDSSIYLCSVLVLGETQYFGPGTRLLVL.

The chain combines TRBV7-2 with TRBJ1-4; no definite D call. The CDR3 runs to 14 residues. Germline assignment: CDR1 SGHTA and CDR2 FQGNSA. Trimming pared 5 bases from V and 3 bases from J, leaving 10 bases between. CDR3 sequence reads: CASSPRHSNEKLFF. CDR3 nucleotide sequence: TGTGCCAGCAGCCCCAGGCACTCTAATGAAAAACTGTTTTTT.

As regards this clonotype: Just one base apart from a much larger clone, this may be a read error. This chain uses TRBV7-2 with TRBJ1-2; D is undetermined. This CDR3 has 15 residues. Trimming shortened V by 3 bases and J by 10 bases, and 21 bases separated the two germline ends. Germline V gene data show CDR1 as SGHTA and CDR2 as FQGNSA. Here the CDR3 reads CASSLAGPVGVDYTF. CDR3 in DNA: TGTGCCAGCAGCTTGGCCGGGCCTGTCGGAGTTGACTACACCTTC.

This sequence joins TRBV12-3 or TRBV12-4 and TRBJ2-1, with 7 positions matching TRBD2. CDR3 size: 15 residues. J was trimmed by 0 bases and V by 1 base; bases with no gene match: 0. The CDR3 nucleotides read TGTGCCAGCAGTTTAGGGGAGGGCTCCTACAATGAGCAGTTCTTC. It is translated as CASSLGEGSYNEQFF.

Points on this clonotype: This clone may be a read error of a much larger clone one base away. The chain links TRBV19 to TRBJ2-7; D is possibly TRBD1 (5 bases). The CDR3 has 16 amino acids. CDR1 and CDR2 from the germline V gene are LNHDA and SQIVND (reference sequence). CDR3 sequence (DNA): TGTGCCGGTAGCACCCAATGGGGCAGCCAAACCTACGAGCAGTACTTC. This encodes CAGSTQWGSQTYEQYF.

The CDR3 reads CASSLYRVGQPQHF. Written as DNA, the CDR3 is TGTGCCAGCAGCTTGTACAGGGTTGGTCAGCCCCAGCATTTT. V and J are TRBV5-6 and TRBJ1-5; TRBD1 might be the D (6 bases). The CDR3 runs to 14 residues. V lost 1 base and J 6 bases, leaving 11 bases between the germline ends. The germline gives CDR1 SGHDT, CDR2 YYEEEE. The full variable domain, completed using reference TRBV5-6 and TRBJ1-5, is DAGVTQSPTHLIKTRGQQVTLRCSPKSGHDTVSWYQQALGQGPQFIFQYYEEEERQRGNFPDRFSGHQFPNYSSELNVNALLLGDSALYLCASSLYRVGQPQHFGDGTRLSIL.